A selection of T cell receptor beta chains follows, all from one sample in a study of PD-1 blockade in classical Hodgkin lymphoma. Assay: immunoSEQ multiplex PCR; the TCRdb copy retains only in-frame clones and omits some. The profile covers 3,500 or so clones, with over 75% appearing a single time and 28% taken by the ten largest. The input for sequencing was CD8+ T cells from blood, taken before the fourth cycle of nivolumab. The origin of the receptors is a human donor with classical Hodgkin lymphoma. Both conserved end residues are part of each CDR3. The D gene is left open where the match is weak. Clone size is given for some rows only: seen once, a few or many times, or a class if the clone is expanded.

D: TRBD1; V: TRBV7-9; size: NA; J: TRBJ2-7; CDR3: CASSSGQLYEQYF; DNA: TGTGCCAGCAGCTCGGGACAGCTGTACGAGCAGTACTTC
D: TRBD1; V: TRBV11-2; size: once; J: TRBJ2-7; CDR3: CASSPRDRVRYEQYF; DNA: TGTGCCAGCAGCCCGCGGGACAGGGTTAGATACGAGCAGTACTTC
D: NA; V: TRBV5-1; size: NA; J: TRBJ2-7; CDR3: CASSLVDMVTYEQYF; DNA: TGCGCCAGCAGCTTGGTGGACATGGTAACCTACGAGCAGTACTTC
D: NA; V: TRBV9; size: NA; J: TRBJ1-1; CDR3: CASETTVNTEAFF; DNA: TGTGCCAGCGAAACGACAGTGAACACTGAAGCTTTCTTT
D: NA; V: TRBV9; size: NA; J: TRBJ2-1; CDR3: CASTGDGLELDNEQFF; DNA: TGTGCCAGCACCGGAGACGGCCTTGAGTTAGACAATGAGCAGTTCTTC
D: NA; V: TRBV2; size: few; J: TRBJ1-4; CDR3: CASRGLSGYGEKLFF; DNA: TGTGCCAGCAGGGGACTCTCGGGGTACGGTGAAAAACTGTTTTTT
D: TRBD1; V: TRBV4-1; size: NA; J: TRBJ2-7; CDR3: CASSQEQTGREQYF; DNA: TGCGCCAGCAGCCAAGAACAGACAGGGCGAGAGCAGTACTTC
D: TRBD1; V: TRBV4-2; size: NA; J: TRBJ2-7; CDR3: CASSQAGQGPLEQYF; DNA: TGTGCCAGCAGCCAAGCGGGACAGGGACCGCTTGAGCAGTACTTC
D: TRBD1; V: TRBV10-3; size: NA; J: TRBJ2-1; CDR3: CASQGAYNEQFF; DNA: TGTGCCAGCCAGGGGGCCTACAATGAGCAGTTCTTC
D: NA; V: TRBV5-1; size: NA; J: TRBJ2-2; CDR3: CASSIGDGGGTGELFF; DNA: TGCGCCAGCAGCATCGGTGACGGGGGCGGAACCGGGGAGCTGTTTTTT
D: TRBD2; V: TRBV6-1; size: NA; J: TRBJ2-3; CDR3: CASSYGGVLYF; DNA: TGTGCCAGCAGTTACGGGGGGGTTCTTTATTTT
D: TRBD1; V: TRBV18; size: NA; J: TRBJ2-5; CDR3: CASSLSTGGKETQYF; DNA: TGTGCCAGCTCACTTTCGACAGGGGGGAAGGAGACCCAGTACTTC
D: TRBD2; V: TRBV4-3; size: NA; J: TRBJ2-3; CDR3: CASSQERGGADTQYF; DNA: TGCGCCAGCAGCCAAGAACGCGGGGGGGCAGATACGCAGTATTTT
D: NA; V: TRBV11-2; size: NA; J: TRBJ2-7; CDR3: CASSLEYFSYEQYF; DNA: TGTGCCAGCAGCTTGGAATACTTCTCCTACGAGCAGTACTTC
D: NA; V: TRBV9; size: NA; J: TRBJ2-3; CDR3: CASSVGGRTDTQYF; DNA: TGTGCCAGCAGCGTGGGGGGCCGCACAGATACGCAGTATTTT
D: NA; V: TRBV6-6; size: NA; J: TRBJ1-5; CDR3: CASSTYSNQPQHF; DNA: TGTGCCAGCAGTACCTATAGCAATCAGCCCCAGCATTTT
D: NA; V: TRBV10-1; size: NA; J: TRBJ1-1; CDR3: CASSGPEAFF; DNA: TGCGCCAGCAGTGGTCCTGAAGCTTTCTTT
D: NA; V: TRBV28; size: few; J: TRBJ1-5; CDR3: CASSLVPIGDSNQPQHF; DNA: TGTGCCAGCAGTTTAGTCCCAATCGGGGATAGCAATCAGCCCCAGCATTTT
D: NA; V: TRBV2; size: NA; J: TRBJ1-4; CDR3: CAKGATNEKLFF; DNA: TGTGCCAAGGGGGCAACTAATGAAAAACTGTTTTTT
D: TRBD2; V: TRBV2; size: NA; J: TRBJ2-7; CDR3: CASRLAGEASYEQYF; DNA: TGTGCCAGCAGACTAGCGGGAGAAGCGTCCTACGAGCAGTACTTC
D: NA; V: TRBV18; size: NA; J: TRBJ2-1; CDR3: CASSPPRYDNEQFF; DNA: TGTGCCAGCTCACCACCCAGGTATGACAATGAGCAGTTCTTC
D: NA; V: TRBV30; size: NA; J: TRBJ2-7; CDR3: CAWSSLGGNEQYF; DNA: TGTGCCTGGAGTTCTCTCGGGGGAAACGAGCAGTACTTC
D: NA; V: TRBV5-1; size: NA; J: TRBJ2-7; CDR3: CASSKDMLYPYEQYF; DNA: TGCGCCAGCAGCAAGGACATGCTCTACCCCTACGAGCAGTACTTC
D: NA; V: TRBV5-6; size: NA; J: TRBJ2-1; CDR3: CASSLARGYNEQFF; DNA: TGTGCCAGCAGCTTGGCCAGGGGTTACAATGAGCAGTTCTTC
D: NA; V: TRBV4-3; size: NA; J: TRBJ1-3; CDR3: CASSHDRADTIYF; DNA: TGCGCCAGCAGCCACGATAGGGCAGACACCATATATTTT
D: NA; V: TRBV2; size: NA; J: TRBJ1-1; CDR3: CASSGAWSEAFF; DNA: TGTGCCAGCAGTGGGGCATGGAGTGAAGCTTTCTTT
D: TRBD1; V: TRBV27; size: once; J: TRBJ2-3; CDR3: CASFTGGGPSTDTQYF; DNA: TGTGCCAGCTTCACAGGGGGTGGGCCTAGCACAGATACGCAGTATTTT
D: NA; V: TRBV27; size: NA; J: TRBJ2-7; CDR3: CASSFGINYEQYF; DNA: TGTGCCAGCAGTTTTGGTATAAATTACGAGCAGTACTTC
D: NA; V: TRBV5-1; size: NA; J: TRBJ2-7; CDR3: CASSLSRAREQYF; DNA: TGCGCCAGCAGCTTGTCTAGGGCCCGCGAGCAGTACTTC
D: TRBD1; V: TRBV9; size: NA; J: TRBJ1-4; CDR3: CASSGSGTGAEKLFF; DNA: TGTGCCAGCAGCGGGTCCGGGACAGGGGCTGAAAAACTGTTTTTT
D: NA; V: TRBV7-8; size: NA; J: TRBJ1-1; CDR3: CASSLRGEYTEAFF; DNA: TGTGCCAGCAGCTTACGAGGGGAGTATACTGAAGCTTTCTTT
D: NA; V: TRBV10-3; size: NA; J: TRBJ1-2; CDR3: CAISESGQGTVGYTF; DNA: TGTGCCATCAGTGAGTCAGGGCAGGGGACGGTTGGCTACACCTTC
D: NA; V: TRBV5-1; size: NA; J: TRBJ2-7; CDR3: CASSPWGGTYEQYF; DNA: TGCGCCAGCAGCCCGTGGGGGGGCACCTACGAGCAGTACTTC
D: TRBD2; V: TRBV7-9; size: NA; J: TRBJ2-7; CDR3: CASSLAGRGYEQYF; DNA: TGTGCCAGCAGCTTAGCGGGGAGGGGTTACGAGCAGTACTTC
D: NA; V: TRBV4-1; size: few; J: TRBJ2-7; CDR3: CASSQIDFYYEQYF; DNA: TGCGCCAGCAGCCAGATCGACTTCTACTACGAGCAGTACTTC
D: TRBD2; V: TRBV9; size: NA; J: TRBJ2-3; CDR3: CASSVSGLAGVPTDTQYF; DNA: TGTGCCAGCAGCGTATCGGGACTAGCGGGAGTTCCGACAGATACGCAGTATTTT
D: NA; V: TRBV4-2; size: few; J: TRBJ1-2; CDR3: CASSLAFTGFGYTF; DNA: TGTGCCAGCAGCTTAGCGTTTACAGGGTTTGGCTACACCTTC
D: NA; V: TRBV27; size: NA; J: TRBJ1-6; CDR3: CASSLGSDWYNSPLHF; DNA: TGTGCCAGCAGTTTAGGGTCAGATTGGTATAATTCACCCCTCCACTTT
D: TRBD2; V: TRBV11-3; size: NA; J: TRBJ2-1; CDR3: CASSLTSGVYNEQFF; DNA: TGTGCCAGCAGCCTTACTAGCGGAGTCTACAATGAGCAGTTCTTC
D: TRBD1; V: TRBV5-1; size: once; J: TRBJ2-2; CDR3: CASSSTGEVGELFF; DNA: TGCGCCAGCAGCTCGACAGGGGAGGTCGGGGAGCTGTTTTTT
D: NA; V: TRBV7-8; size: NA; J: TRBJ2-1; CDR3: CASSLPGWWDEQFF; DNA: TGTGCCAGCAGCTTGCCAGGGTGGTGGGATGAGCAGTTCTTC